This TCR beta chain was captured by sequencing in a study of T-cell reconstitution after alpha-beta-depleted transplantation in children. Turning to this clonotype: What it binds is unknown.

Findings and caveats of the study: Most T-cell counts and diversity one year after the transplant came from T cells that were newly produced.

Construction of the TCRbeta library involved unique molecular identifiers. TCRdb fed the PCR reads into MiXCR, producing one record per CDR3 protein. The profile shows 95,000 to 150,000 distinct CDR3 sequences, 23% of them singletons. The material was PBMCs, mostly from graft donor cells, obtained 180 days after TCRalphabeta/CD19-depleted stem cell transplant. The TCR comes from a male patient under 10 years old who had a stem cell transplant for chronic granulomatous disease, so the T cells may come from the graft donor.

The CDR3 coding sequence is TGTGCCATCAGTGACCTGGACAATGAGCAGTTCTTC. Its translation: CAISDLDNEQFF. The rearrangement uses TRBV10-3 and TRBJ2-1; D unclear. The CDR3 loop spans 12 amino acids. Trimming pared 3 bases from V and 5 bases from J, leaving 5 bases between. Germline values: CDR1 ENHRY, CDR2 SYGVKD.